What follows are 7 T cell receptor beta chains derived from one specimen sequenced in a study of beta chain features in type 1 diabetes. Reverse transcribing all isolated RNA meant expressed TCRB transcripts were sequenced. Repertoires were generated with immunoSEQ multiplex PCR, while TCRdb's copy carries only in-frame clones and drops some. The sample lists some 150,000 clones; around 10% were seen once. Sequenced material: central memory CD4+ T cells from blood. The receptors stem from a man younger than 35 in good health.

This rearrangement joins TRBV28 to TRBJ2-7; maybe TRBD1 (6 bases). Germline V gene sequence: CDR1 MDHEN, CDR2 SYDVKM. V was cut by 6 bases and J by 12 bases, with 18 bases left in between. The CDR3 spans 12 residues. The CDR3 is CASRTGTLFLYF. Here the CDR3 DNA reads TGTGCCAGCAGAACAGGGACGTTGTTTTTGTACTTC.

This sequence joins TRBV6-1 and TRBJ2-7; TRBD1 matches at 7 bases. This CDR3 region has 12 residues. Losses at the gene ends were 7 bases for V and 6 bases for J; bases not matched to a gene: 6. The germline gives CDR1 MNHNS, CDR2 SASEGT. CDR3 protein: CASILDRREQYF. CDR3 coding DNA: TGTGCCAGCATATTGGACAGGCGCGAGCAGTACTTC.

This chain connects TRBV7-2 to TRBJ2-5; D remains unclear. Germline V gene data show CDR1 as SGHTA and CDR2 as FQGNSA. The V end was cut by 4 bases, the J end by 7 bases, with 7 bases between. The CDR3 is 11 amino acids. The CDR3 is CASSSKWTQYF. Written as DNA, the CDR3 is TGTGCCAGCAGCTCCAAATGGACCCAGTACTTC.

This clone was found a few times. CDR3 residues: CASKRGTRTDTQYF. CDR3 sequence (DNA): TGTGCCAGCAAGCGGGGGACGCGCACAGATACGCAGTATTTT. This chain links TRBV28 with TRBJ2-3, with 8 bases lining up with TRBD2. Germline V gene data show CDR1 as MDHEN and CDR2 as SYDVKM. V lost 7 bases, J lost 1 base, and 4 bases stayed unmatched. The CDR3 consists of 14 residues.

The table lists this clone with a few counts. In the same sample, other DNA sequences code for this CDR3. The chain carries TRBV18 and TRBJ1-5; the D is unclear. Trimming cost V 6 bases and J 5 bases, with 11 bases left between them. The CDR3 is made up of 13 amino acids. CDR1 and CDR2 from the germline V gene are KGHSH and LQKENI. The CDR3 DNA is TGTGCCAGCTCCCCCGGGGTTGATCAGCCCCAGCATTTT. Its translation is CASSPGVDQPQHF.

This clone has a handful of counts. This chain links TRBV7-2 with TRBJ1-6, with D tentatively TRBD1 (5 bases). Germline CDR1 is SGHTA and CDR2 is FQGNSA. V lost 5 bases to trimming and J lost 7 bases, with 15 bases between them. This CDR3 is 15 amino acids long. The DNA of the CDR3 is TGTGCCAGCAGCCAAATCGACAGTGGCAATTCACCCCTCCACTTT. Amino acid sequence: CASSQIDSGNSPLHF.

This clone has a handful of counts. The sample carries other DNA sequences with the same CDR3. For the CDR3, the DNA is TGCAGCGTAGGACAGGGGGGCTCTGGAAACACCATATATTTT. Protein product: CSVGQGGSGNTIYF. The chain employs TRBV29-1 and TRBJ1-3; 10 positions match TRBD1. This CDR3 has 14 residues. Trimming cost V 6 bases and J 0 bases; bases outside gene matches: 2. From germline, CDR1 is SQVTM and CDR2 ANQGSEA. Together with reference TRBV29-1 and TRBJ1-3, the CDR3 gives the full variable domain: SAVISQKPSRDICQRGTSLTIQCQVDSQVTMMFWYRQQPGQSLTLIATANQGSEATYESGFVIDKFPISRPNLTFSTLTVSNMSPEDSSIYLCSVGQGGSGNTIYFGEGSWLTVV.